The T cell receptor beta chain under discussion was sequenced for a study of cytomegalovirus exposure and HLA in healthy donors. Each donor's status was that of a healthy bone marrow donor. PCR was performed using 60 Vbeta and 13 Jbeta primers. How the authors handled the data: Around 11 million shared chains were among the about 80 million unique TCR beta chains that a later analysis counted. Assay: immunoSEQ multiplex PCR; the TCRdb copy retains only in-frame clones and omits some. For V, J and clone size, that table is used; D and trimming come from the DNA. This table holds about 220,000 clones, about 75% found once. V was cut by 7 bases and J by 3 bases, with 13 bases left in between. CDR1 and CDR2 (germline): SNHLY, FYNNEI. This CDR3 has 14 amino acids. Study findings and constraints: An analysis done earlier found most TCR beta V segments productive about 87% or about 30% of the time.

This clone has a single count. Its specificity is not known. The TCR was taken from a woman aged 25 to 39 in good health and CMV-seronegative. This chain uses TRBV2 with TRBJ1-5; D ambiguous. What was sequenced was PBMCs. This CDR3 is CASKEGIDNQPQHF. The CDR3 region has the DNA TGTGCCAGCAAGGAGGGAATTGACAATCAGCCCCAGCATTTT.